These 5 T cell receptor beta chains originate from one sample sequenced in a study of CD4 and CD8 cells across lung adenocarcinoma regions. Via MiXCR, TCRdb re-called the PCR reads, giving one row per CDR3 protein. There are 12,000 or so distinct CDR3 sequences in the sample; roughly 47% occur only once, and around 30% lies in the top ten. The sequenced sample consisted of CD8+ T cells from the margin of a lung tumor. These receptors were taken from a male donor with lung adenocarcinoma. The CD4 and CD8 labels of this study may be unreliable.

This chain uses TRBV20-1 with TRBJ2-5; D uncertain. In germline, CDR1 is DFQATT, CDR2 SNEGSKA (reference sequence). V was trimmed by 6 bases and J by 2 bases, leaving 10 bases between them. The CDR3 consists of 12 residues. Here the CDR3 reads CSARTVQETQYF. The CDR3 DNA reads as TGCAGTGCCCGGACGGTACAAGAGACCCAGTACTTC.

The chain couples TRBV6-1 to TRBJ2-1; 9 positions agree with TRBD2. Gene TRBJ2-7 matches the end of the DNA better, so the J call may be wrong. This CDR3 spans 16 amino acids. CDR1 is MNHNS, CDR2 SASEGT, per germline. CDR3 DNA sequence: TGTGCCAGCAGTGAAGCGGCGGGGCGAGCGGGAGGCGAGCAGTACTTC. This gives the protein CASSEAAGRAGGEQYF.

This clonotype has ten or more counts. CDR3 loop: CASSLVRNLRGSAQYF. The CDR3 DNA reads as TGTGCCAGCAGCTTAGTTCGTAACCTTCGGGGTAGTGCGCAGTATTTT. V usage is TRBV7-8 and J usage is TRBJ2-3, with D perhaps matching TRBD2 (5 bases). The V end was cut by 1 base, the J end by 10 bases, with 21 bases between. The CDR3 runs 16 residues. The germline V gene has CDR1 SGHVS and CDR2 FQNEAQ. Combining the CDR3 with reference TRBV7-8 and TRBJ2-3 gives the whole variable domain GAGVSQSPRYKVAKRGQDVALRCDPISGHVSLFWYQQALGQGPEFLTYFQNEAQLDKSGLPSDRFFAERPEGSVSTLKIQRTQQEDSAVYLCASSLVRNLRGSAQYFGPGTRLTVL.

By its share, this clonotype is medium-sized (0.01 to 0.1%). The CDR3 DNA is TGTGCCAGCAGTAAAACTAGCGGGAGGGCCCCCCGCCAAGAGACCCAGTTCTTC. Translating gives CASSKTSGRAPRQETQFF. The chain carries TRBV6-1 and TRBJ2-1; TRBD2 agrees at 13 bases. CDR3 size: 18 residues. Germline CDR1 and CDR2: MNHNS and SASEGT. J was trimmed by 13 bases and V by 5 bases; bases with no gene match: 20.

The chain recombines TRBV6-1 with TRBJ1-1, with 9 positions matching TRBD1. Germline assignment: CDR1 MNHNS and CDR2 SASEGT. CDR3 length: 16 residues. Losses at the gene ends were 2 bases for V and 3 bases for J; bases not matched to a gene: 7. CDR3 nucleotides: TGTGCCAGCAGTGAATCGGTGGGACAGGGTTACACTGAAGCTTTCTTT. Its translation is CASSESVGQGYTEAFF.